The next 25 T cell receptor beta chains were all read from a single sample in a study of early T cells in non-severe SARS-CoV-2 infection. TCRdb reprocessed the 5' RACE reads with MiXCR, giving one entry per CDR3 protein. The sample has roughly 56,000 distinct CDR3 sequences, approximately 16% seen once. The source material was whole blood, sampled at baseline. The receptor set was obtained from an adult who was a healthcare worker with PCR-confirmed SARS-CoV-2 infection or an uninfected control (not recorded which).

The chain is built from TRBV20-1 and TRBJ2-5; 9 nucleotides agree with TRBD1. CDR1 and CDR2 (germline): DFQATT, SNEGSKA (reference sequence). Losses at the gene ends were 4 bases for V and 4 bases for J; bases not matched to a gene: 7. The CDR3 consists of 14 residues. CDR3: CSANREGQGETQYF. The CDR3 DNA follows: TGCAGTGCTAACCGAGAGGGACAGGGAGAGACCCAGTACTTC.

V is TRBV3-1 and J is TRBJ2-1; D tentatively fits TRBD1 or TRBD2 (6 bases each). Germline CDR1 LGHDT, CDR2 YNNKEL (reference sequence). The CDR3 has 17 amino acids. Trimming shortened V by 5 bases and J by 1 base, and 18 bases separated the two germline ends. Written as DNA, the CDR3 is TGTGCCAGCAGCGGGACATATAGCGGACTATCCTACAATGAGCAGTTCTTC. The encoded protein is CASSGTYSGLSYNEQFF.

This clonotype was detected only a few times. The chain couples TRBV19 to TRBJ2-1, with TRBD1 as a possible D gene (6 bases). Trimming shortened V by 4 bases and J by 8 bases, and 21 bases separated the two germline ends. CDR1 and CDR2 (germline): LNHDA, SQIVND (reference sequence). The CDR3 length is 16 residues. CDR3 sequence reads: CASSTPFLQGLDEQFF. The CDR3 nucleotides read TGTGCCAGTAGTACCCCTTTTCTACAGGGTCTGGATGAGCAGTTCTTC.

The chain uses TRBV29-1 and TRBJ2-3; 7 bases match TRBD1. CDR3 length: 14 residues. The trim removed 7 bases at V and 4 bases at J, leaving 11 bases unmatched. The germline gives CDR1 SQVTM, CDR2 ANQGSEA. The CDR3 is CSASHRGIPDTQYF. The CDR3 DNA is TGCAGCGCCTCCCACAGGGGAATCCCAGATACGCAGTATTTT.

This chain uses TRBV2 with TRBJ1-1; weak D call: TRBD1 (5 bases). Germline lookup yields CDR1 SNHLY and CDR2 FYNNEI. CDR3 length: 14 amino acids. V was clipped by 7 bases and J by 1 base, with 13 bases between them. The CDR3 reads CASTPGGANTEAFF. Written as DNA, the CDR3 is TGTGCCAGCACTCCCGGAGGGGCGAACACTGAAGCTTTCTTT.

This clonotype appeared many times. J is TRBJ1-2 and V is TRBV29-1; TRBD1 matches at 7 bases. The CDR3 contains 11 residues. V trimming: 6 bases; J trimming: 4 bases; junction bases outside the gene matches: 2. Germline V gene lookup returns CDR1 SQVTM and CDR2 ANQGSEA. CDR3 protein: CSVRDSYGYTF. The CDR3 nucleotides read TGCAGCGTCCGGGACAGCTATGGCTACACCTTC. Filled out from reference TRBV29-1 and TRBJ1-2, the complete variable domain reads SAVISQKPSRDICQRGTSLTIQCQVDSQVTMMFWYRQQPGQSLTLIATANQGSEATYESGFVIDKFPISRPNLTFSTLTVSNMSPEDSSIYLCSVRDSYGYTFGSGTRLTVV.

The chain carries TRBV5-4 and TRBJ2-1; D is uncertain. This CDR3 has 12 amino acids. Per the germline V gene, CDR1 is SGHNT and CDR2 is YYREEE (reference sequence). V was shortened by 3 bases and J by 10 bases, with 11 bases between the two germline ends. CDR3 nucleotide sequence: TGTGCCAGCAGCTCCAGAGAGGAGGAGCAGTTCTTC. Its translation: CASSSREEEQFF.

This clonotype occurred a few times. This sequence joins TRBV7-2 and TRBJ2-2; the match to TRBD1 covers 7 bases. CDR1 and CDR2 from the germline V gene are SGHTA and FQGNSA. Trimming took 6 bases from V and 6 from J; bases not matched to a gene: 13. The CDR3 has 16 residues. This chain's CDR3 is CASRMDRQPSSGELFF. The CDR3 bases are TGTGCCAGCAGAATGGACAGGCAGCCGAGCTCCGGGGAGCTGTTTTTT.

V usage is TRBV29-1 and J usage is TRBJ2-7; D is unresolved. Trimming pared 0 bases from V and 2 bases from J, leaving 8 bases between. Germline assignment: CDR1 SQVTM and CDR2 ANQGSEA. The CDR3 consists of 13 residues. The CDR3 reads CSVEDQRTYEQYF. CDR3 sequence (DNA): TGCAGCGTTGAAGATCAGAGGACCTACGAGCAGTACTTC.

V is TRBV11-3 and J is TRBJ2-5; D remains unclear. Trimming removed 3 bases from V and 1 base from J, with 6 bases in between. The CDR3 loop spans 13 amino acids. Per the germline V gene, CDR1 is SGHNT and CDR2 is YENEEA. CDR3: CASSFSSQETQYF. The CDR3 DNA sequence: TGTGCCAGCAGCTTCTCCTCCCAAGAGACCCAGTACTTC.

In this sample, this clonotype turned up many times. The J gene is TRBJ2-3, the V gene TRBV18; maybe TRBD2 (6 bases). In germline, CDR1 is KGHSH, CDR2 LQKENI. This CDR3 is 17 amino acids long. Trimming shortened V by 1 base and J by 1 base, and 15 bases separated the two germline ends. CDR3: CASSPLRLGAGTDTQYF. The CDR3 DNA is TGTGCCAGCTCACCACTCCGACTAGGGGCAGGCACAGATACGCAGTATTTT.

There are a few counts of this clonotype. The V gene is TRBV3-1, the J gene TRBJ1-3; D is undetermined. The CDR3 length is 13 residues. From germline, CDR1 is LGHDT and CDR2 YNNKEL (reference sequence). V was pared by 2 bases and J by 4 bases, with 6 bases between. The CDR3 spells CASSQFTGNTIYF. In DNA, the CDR3 is TGTGCCAGCAGCCAATTTACGGGAAACACCATATATTTT.

The gene calls are TRBV2 and TRBJ2-3; D may be TRBD2 (7 bases). V gave up 7 bases and J gave up 4 bases, with 27 bases separating them. The CDR3 contains 18 residues. Germline CDR1 reads SNHLY; CDR2 reads FYNNEI. CDR3 sequence reads: CASILGRRGGRFADTQYF. The CDR3 DNA reads TGTGCCAGCATATTAGGGCGGAGGGGGGGCCGTTTTGCAGATACGCAGTATTTT. Full variable domain (rest looked up from reference TRBV2 and TRBJ2-3): EPEVTQTPSHQVTQMGQEVILRCVPISNHLYFYWYRQILGQKVEFLVSFYNNEISEKSEIFDDQFSVERPDGSNFTLKIRSTKLEDSAMYFCASILGRRGGRFADTQYFGPGTRLTVL.

This clonotype occurred a few times. This chain uses TRBV5-1 with TRBJ2-3; no reliable D call. The CDR3 spans 15 residues. V shed 1 base and J shed 5 bases, with 14 bases lying between them. The germline CDR1 and CDR2 sequences are SGHRS and YFSETQ. The CDR3 DNA is TGCGCCAGCAGCTTGACGGGTAACTTAGTAGATACGCAGTATTTT. Protein sequence: CASSLTGNLVDTQYF.

The rearrangement joins TRBV15 to TRBJ1-1; D is unclear. Trimming left V 0 bases short and J 0 bases short, with 5 bases between. Per germline, CDR1 LNHNV and CDR2 YYDKDF (reference sequence). CDR3 length: 14 residues. CDR3 region: CATSRDQMNTEAFF. The CDR3 DNA reads TGTGCCACCAGCAGAGATCAGATGAACACTGAAGCTTTCTTT.

This clonotype showed up just a few times. This chain connects TRBV11-1 to TRBJ2-1; 7 nucleotides agree with TRBD2. Germline V gene lookup returns CDR1 SGHAT and CDR2 FQDESV (reference sequence). The CDR3 totals 17 residues. V was pared by 5 bases and J by 0 bases, with 10 bases of the junction left unmatched. The CDR3 nucleotides read TGTGCCAGCAGCCTTGGGGGGGTCCCAAGCTCCTACAATGAGCAGTTCTTC. Its protein product is CASSLGGVPSSYNEQFF.

In its sample, this clonotype was seen many times. This rearrangement joins TRBV4-1 to TRBJ2-5; D unresolved. The CDR3 consists of 13 residues. CDR1 and CDR2 (germline): MGHRA, YSYEKL. V lost 0 bases, J lost 5 bases, and 7 bases lay in between. Here the CDR3 reads CASSQDLQETQYF. CDR3 DNA: TGCGCCAGCAGCCAAGATCTCCAGGAGACCCAGTACTTC.

This chain joins TRBV19 and TRBJ1-2, with 9 bases aligning to TRBD1. The V gene's germline CDR1 is LNHDA and CDR2 SQIVND (reference sequence). V lost 4 bases, J lost 4 bases, and 4 bases stayed unmatched. The CDR3 length is 14 residues. CDR3 region: CASSSSQGAYGYTF. The CDR3 DNA sequence: TGTGCCAGTAGTAGCTCACAGGGGGCCTATGGCTACACCTTC.

Sample share makes this clonotype medium-sized. The chain recombines TRBV11-2 with TRBJ2-7; D might be TRBD1 or TRBD2, each matching 5 bases. This CDR3 spans 14 amino acids. In germline, CDR1 is SGHAT, CDR2 FQNNGV. Deletions cut 3 bases from V and 7 bases from J, with 16 bases between. The CDR3 loop reads CASSLLFRDVEQYF. CDR3 nucleotide sequence: TGTGCCAGCAGCTTGTTGTTCCGGGACGTTGAGCAGTACTTC.

This clonotype was seen only a few times. The V gene is TRBV7-2, the J gene TRBJ2-1; 8 nucleotides align to TRBD2. V lost 2 bases, J lost 7 bases, and 7 bases stayed unmatched. CDR1 SGHTA and CDR2 FQGNSA come from the germline V gene. The CDR3 has 15 amino acids. In nucleotides, the CDR3 is TGTGCCAGCAGCTTATCCCGGGGGGGCTTAAATGAGCAGTTCTTC. As protein: CASSLSRGGLNEQFF.

This sequence joins TRBV4-2 and TRBJ1-4, with 8 bases matching TRBD1. Germline V gene sequence: CDR1 LGHNA, CDR2 YNFKEQ. The ends lost 2 bases at V and 8 bases at J; junction bases unmatched: 13. The CDR3 has 17 residues. The CDR3 nucleotides read TGTGCCAGCAGCCAAACCGCAGGGGGCGCGATCCGGGAAAAACTGTTTTTT. Encoded protein: CASSQTAGGAIREKLFF.

The chain recombines TRBV13 with TRBJ2-7, with 10 bases identical to TRBD1. This CDR3 spans 16 amino acids. In germline, CDR1 is PRHDT, CDR2 FYEKMQ (reference sequence). Losses at the gene ends were 3 bases for V and 5 bases for J; bases not matched to a gene: 10. CDR3: CASSFSGQGVVHEQYF. DNA for the CDR3: TGTGCCAGCAGCTTCTCCGGACAGGGGGTGGTGCACGAGCAGTACTTC.

The table lists this clonotype with many counts. This chain links TRBV20-1 with TRBJ2-3; D gene uncertain. The CDR3 extends over 15 amino acids. Trimming left V 2 bases short and J 0 bases short, with 12 bases between. Per germline, CDR1 DFQATT and CDR2 SNEGSKA (reference sequence). The CDR3 region has the DNA TGCAGTGCTAGACCCCACCGTTTCAGCACAGATACGCAGTATTTT. As protein: CSARPHRFSTDTQYF.

This clonotype was observed a few times. CDR3 sequence reads: CASADGPVLFSGANVLTF. CDR3 coding DNA: TGTGCCAGCGCCGACGGCCCCGTACTATTCTCTGGGGCCAACGTCCTGACTTTC. The gene calls are TRBV6-1 and TRBJ2-6; D remains ambiguous. Trimming took off 8 bases at V and 0 bases at J, with 20 bases between the two ends. CDR1 MNHNS and CDR2 SASEGT come from the germline V gene. The length of the CDR3 is 18 residues.

The rearrangement links TRBV7-9 to TRBJ2-1; D is unresolved. V was pared by 7 bases and J by 8 bases, with 15 bases between. CDR3 length: 13 residues. CDR1 is SEHNR and CDR2 is FQNEAQ in the germline V gene (reference sequence). CDR3 residues: CASTPVSVHEQFF. In DNA form, the CDR3 reads TGTGCCAGCACCCCCGTGAGTGTCCATGAGCAGTTCTTC.